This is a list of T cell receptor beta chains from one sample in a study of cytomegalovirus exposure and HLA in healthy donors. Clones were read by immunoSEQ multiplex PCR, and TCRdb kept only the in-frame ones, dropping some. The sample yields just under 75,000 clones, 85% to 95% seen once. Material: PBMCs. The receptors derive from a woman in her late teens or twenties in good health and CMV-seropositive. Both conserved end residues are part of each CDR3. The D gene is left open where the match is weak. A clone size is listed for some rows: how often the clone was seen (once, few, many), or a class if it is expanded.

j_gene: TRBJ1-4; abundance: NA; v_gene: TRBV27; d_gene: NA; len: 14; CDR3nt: TGTGCCAGCAGTTTTACAGCAACTAATGAAAAACTGTTTTTT; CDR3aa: CASSFTATNEKLFF
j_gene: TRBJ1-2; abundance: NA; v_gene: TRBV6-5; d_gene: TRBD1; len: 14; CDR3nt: TGTGCCAGCACCAGACAGGGGGCGGGCTATGGCTACACCTTC; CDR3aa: CASTRQGAGYGYTF
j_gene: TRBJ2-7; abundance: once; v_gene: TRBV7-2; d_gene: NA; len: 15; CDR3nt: TGTGCCAGCAGCTTAGTCCGGACAGAGACCTACGAGCAGTACTTC; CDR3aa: CASSLVRTETYEQYF
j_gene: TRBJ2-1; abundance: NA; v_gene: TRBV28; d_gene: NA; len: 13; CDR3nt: TGTGCCAGCAGTTTCGGGATAAACAATGAGCAGTTCTTC; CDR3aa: CASSFGINNEQFF
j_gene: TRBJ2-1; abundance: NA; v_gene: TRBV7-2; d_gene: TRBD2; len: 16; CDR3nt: TGTGCCAGCAGCGATCGGACTAGCAAAACACGCAATGAGCAGTTCTTC; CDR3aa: CASSDRTSKTRNEQFF
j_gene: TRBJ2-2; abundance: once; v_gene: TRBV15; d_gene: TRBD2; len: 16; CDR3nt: TGTGCCACCAGCATCGCTTTAGCGGGAGCGGACGGGGAGCTGTTTTTT; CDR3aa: CATSIALAGADGELFF
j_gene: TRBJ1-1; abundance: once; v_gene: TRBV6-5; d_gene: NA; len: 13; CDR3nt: TGTGCCAGCAGCTATAAAGTGAACACTGAAGCTTTCTTT; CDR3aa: CASSYKVNTEAFF
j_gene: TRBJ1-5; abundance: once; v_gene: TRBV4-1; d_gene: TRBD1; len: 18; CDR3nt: TGCGCCAGCAGCCAAGATCTGGACAGGAGTCCTGTGCGTCAGCCCCAGCATTTT; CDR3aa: CASSQDLDRSPVRQPQHF
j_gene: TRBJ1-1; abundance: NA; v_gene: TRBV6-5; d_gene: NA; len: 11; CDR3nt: TGTGCCAGCAGGTCGAAGAGAGAAGCTTTCTTT; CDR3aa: CASRSKREAFF
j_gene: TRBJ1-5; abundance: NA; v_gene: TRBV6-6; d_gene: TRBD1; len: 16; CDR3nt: TGTGCCAGCATCCTATCGCTCGGACAGGGGGACCAGCCCCAGCATTTT; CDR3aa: CASILSLGQGDQPQHF
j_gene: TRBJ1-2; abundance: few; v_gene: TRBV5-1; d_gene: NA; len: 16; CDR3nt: TGCGCCAGCAGCTTCGGGGGGTCCCTGTCCTACTATGGCTACACCTTC; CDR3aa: CASSFGGSLSYYGYTF
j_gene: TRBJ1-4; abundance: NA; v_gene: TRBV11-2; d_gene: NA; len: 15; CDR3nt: TGTGCCAGCAGCTTCCGAGGATGGGCTAATGAAAAACTGTTTTTT; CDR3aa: CASSFRGWANEKLFF
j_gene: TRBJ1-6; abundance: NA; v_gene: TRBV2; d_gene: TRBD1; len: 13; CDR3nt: TGTGCCAGCAGCGACAGGGGAAATTCACCCCTCCACTTT; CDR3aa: CASSDRGNSPLHF
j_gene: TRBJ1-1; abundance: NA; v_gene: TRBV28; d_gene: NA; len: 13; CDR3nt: TGTGCCAGCAAAACTTCAGGGGTCACTGAAGCTTTCTTT; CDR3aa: CASKTSGVTEAFF
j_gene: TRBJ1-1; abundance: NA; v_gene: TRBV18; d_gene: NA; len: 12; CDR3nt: TGTGCCAGCTCACCACAGGGGACTGAAGCTTTCTTT; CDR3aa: CASSPQGTEAFF
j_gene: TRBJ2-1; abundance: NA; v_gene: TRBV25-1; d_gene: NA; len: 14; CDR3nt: TGTGCCAGCAGACCACAGGGCTCCTACAATGAGCAGTTCTTC; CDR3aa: CASRPQGSYNEQFF
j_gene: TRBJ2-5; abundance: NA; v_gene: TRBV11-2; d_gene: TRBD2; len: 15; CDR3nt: TGTGCCAGCAGCCAACTACTAGCGGGGGGCGGGGCCCAGTACTTC; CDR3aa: CASSQLLAGGGAQYF
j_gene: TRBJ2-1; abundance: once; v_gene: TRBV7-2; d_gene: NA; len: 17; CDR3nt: TGTGCCAGCAGCTTAGATAGTGGCTCGGTCAGGGTAAGGGCTAAGTTCTTC; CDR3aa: CASSLDSGSVRVRAKFF
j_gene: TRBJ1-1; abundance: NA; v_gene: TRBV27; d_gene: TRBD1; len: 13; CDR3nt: TGTGCCAGCAGTTTCTCAGGGGGCACTGAAGCTTTCTTT; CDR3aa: CASSFSGGTEAFF
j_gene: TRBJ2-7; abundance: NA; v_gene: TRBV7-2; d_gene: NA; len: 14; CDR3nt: TGTGCCAGCAGCGGCCACAGGCATACCTACGAGCAGTACTTC; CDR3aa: CASSGHRHTYEQYF
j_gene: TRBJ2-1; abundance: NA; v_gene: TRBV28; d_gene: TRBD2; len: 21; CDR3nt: TGTGCCAGCAGTTCGCCCTACAGGAGACCGACTAGCGGGACGGGGTACAATGAGCAGTTCTTC; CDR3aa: CASSSPYRRPTSGTGYNEQFF
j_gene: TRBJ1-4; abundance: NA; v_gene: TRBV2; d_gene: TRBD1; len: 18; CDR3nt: TGTGCCAGCAGTGACCGACCCTTTATAGACAGGGGAAATGAAAAACTGTTTTTT; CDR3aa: CASSDRPFIDRGNEKLFF
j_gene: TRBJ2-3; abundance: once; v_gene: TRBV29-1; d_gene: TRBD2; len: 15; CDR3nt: TGCAGCGTCCTGACTAGCGGGAGGAGGGGGGATACGCAGTATTTT; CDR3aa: CSVLTSGRRGDTQYF
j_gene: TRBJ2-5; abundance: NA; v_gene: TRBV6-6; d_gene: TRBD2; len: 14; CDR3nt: TGTGCCAGCAGACGACTAGCGGGGGGTGGGACCCAGTACTTC; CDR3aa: CASRRLAGGGTQYF
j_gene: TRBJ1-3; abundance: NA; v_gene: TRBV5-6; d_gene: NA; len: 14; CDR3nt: TGTGCCAGCAGCCCATGGGGGGCTGGAAACACCATATATTTT; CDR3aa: CASSPWGAGNTIYF
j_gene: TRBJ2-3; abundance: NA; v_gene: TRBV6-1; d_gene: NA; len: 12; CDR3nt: TGTGCCAGCCGGTCTAGCACAGATACGCAGTATTTT; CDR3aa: CASRSSTDTQYF
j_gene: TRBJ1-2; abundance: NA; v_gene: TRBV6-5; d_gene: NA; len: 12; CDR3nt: TGTGCCAGCAGTTACGACAACAATGGCTACACCTTC; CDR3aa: CASSYDNNGYTF
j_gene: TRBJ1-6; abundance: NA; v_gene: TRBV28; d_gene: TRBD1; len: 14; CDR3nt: TGTGCCAGCGGCGGGACAGGGGGTATTTCACCCCTCCACTTT; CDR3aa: CASGGTGGISPLHF
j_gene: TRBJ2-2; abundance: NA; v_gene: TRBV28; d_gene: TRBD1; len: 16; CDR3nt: TGTGCCAGCAGTTTAGACAGGGGGCGGAGAACCGGGGAGCTGTTTTTT; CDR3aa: CASSLDRGRRTGELFF
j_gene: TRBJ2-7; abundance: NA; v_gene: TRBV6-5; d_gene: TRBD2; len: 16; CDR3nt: TGTGCCAGCAGTTACTCGATGTCGGGGGGGCCGAACGAGCAGTACTTC; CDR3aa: CASSYSMSGGPNEQYF
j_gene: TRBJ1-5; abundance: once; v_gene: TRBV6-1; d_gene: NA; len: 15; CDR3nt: TGTGCCAGCAGTGTGGGGGGGCCGGAGACTCAGCCCCAGCATTTT; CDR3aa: CASSVGGPETQPQHF
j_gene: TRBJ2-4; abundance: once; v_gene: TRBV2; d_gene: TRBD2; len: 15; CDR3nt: TGTGCCAGCGGACTAGCGGGAGTAGGACAAAACATTCAGTACTTC; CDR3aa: CASGLAGVGQNIQYF
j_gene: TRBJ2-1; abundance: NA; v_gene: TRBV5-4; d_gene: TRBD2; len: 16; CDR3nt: TGTGCCAGCAGCTTGAACATGCGCGGGGGGGACCATGAGCAGTTCTTC; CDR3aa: CASSLNMRGGDHEQFF
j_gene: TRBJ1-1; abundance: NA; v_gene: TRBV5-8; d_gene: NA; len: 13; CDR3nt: TGTGCCAGCAGCTTGCAGGTAGACACTGAAGCTTTCTTT; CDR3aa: CASSLQVDTEAFF
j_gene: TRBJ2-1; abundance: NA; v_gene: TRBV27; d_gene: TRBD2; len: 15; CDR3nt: TGTGCCAGCAGTCATAGCGGGAGTAGTTACAATGAGCAGTTCTTC; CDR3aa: CASSHSGSSYNEQFF
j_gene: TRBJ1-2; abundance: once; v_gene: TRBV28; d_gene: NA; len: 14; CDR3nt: TGTGCCAGCAGTTCTCAAGCTAAAAGAGGTGGCTACACCTTC; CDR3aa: CASSSQAKRGGYTF
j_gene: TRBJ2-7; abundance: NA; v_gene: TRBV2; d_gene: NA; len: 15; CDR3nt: TGTGCCAGCAGTGAAGCGACCGGACAACGCTACGAGCAGTACTTC; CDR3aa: CASSEATGQRYEQYF
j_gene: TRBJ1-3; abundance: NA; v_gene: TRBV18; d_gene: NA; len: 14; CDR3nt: TGTGCCAGCTCACCACAGTCTACTGGAAACACCATATATTTT; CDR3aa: CASSPQSTGNTIYF
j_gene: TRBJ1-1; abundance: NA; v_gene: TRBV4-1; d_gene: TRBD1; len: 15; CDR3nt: TGCGCCAGCAGCCAAGTACAGGGGGCGAGCGCTGAAGCTTTCTTT; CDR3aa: CASSQVQGASAEAFF
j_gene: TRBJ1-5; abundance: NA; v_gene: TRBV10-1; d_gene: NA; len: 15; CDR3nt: TGCGCCAGCAGTTGGACAGCTGGGAGCAATCAGCCCCAGCATTTT; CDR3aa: CASSWTAGSNQPQHF
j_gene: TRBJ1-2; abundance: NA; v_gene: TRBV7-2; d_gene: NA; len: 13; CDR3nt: TGTGCCAGCAGCTTAGGCGGGGGCTATGGCTACACCTTC; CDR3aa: CASSLGGGYGYTF
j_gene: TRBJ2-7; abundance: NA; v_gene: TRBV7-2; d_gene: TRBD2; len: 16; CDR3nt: TGTGCCAGCAGCTTAGCTCCTAGCGGGAGCGGCTACGAGCAGTACTTC; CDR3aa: CASSLAPSGSGYEQYF
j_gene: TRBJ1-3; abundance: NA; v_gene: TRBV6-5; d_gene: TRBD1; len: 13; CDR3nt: TGTGCCAGCAGTTATGGACAGGGGAGCACCATATATTTT; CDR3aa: CASSYGQGSTIYF
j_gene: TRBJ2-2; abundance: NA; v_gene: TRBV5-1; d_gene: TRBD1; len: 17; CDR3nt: TGCGCCAGCAGCCTGGGACAGGGGGCGCTAGTGGCCGGGGAGCTGTTTTTT; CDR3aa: CASSLGQGALVAGELFF
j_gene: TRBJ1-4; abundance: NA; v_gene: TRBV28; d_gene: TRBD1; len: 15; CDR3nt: TGTGCCAGCAGGACAGGGGGGCGGGCTAATGAAAAACTGTTTTTT; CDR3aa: CASRTGGRANEKLFF
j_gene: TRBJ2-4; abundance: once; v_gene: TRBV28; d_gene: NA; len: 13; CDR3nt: TGTGCCAGCAGTCCCCCGGCCAAAAACATTCAGTACTTC; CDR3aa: CASSPPAKNIQYF
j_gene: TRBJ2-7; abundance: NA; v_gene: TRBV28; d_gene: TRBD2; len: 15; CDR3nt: TGTGCCAGCAGTGAGGCTAGCGGGGACCCTCCTACAGCGTACTTC; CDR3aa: CASSEASGDPPTAYF
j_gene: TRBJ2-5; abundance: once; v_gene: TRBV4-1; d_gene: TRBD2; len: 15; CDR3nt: TGCGCCAGCAGCTTCCCAGCGGGGGGCGGGGAGACCCAGTACTTC; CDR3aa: CASSFPAGGGETQYF
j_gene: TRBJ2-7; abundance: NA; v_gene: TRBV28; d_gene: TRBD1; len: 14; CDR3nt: TGTGCCAGCACCAGGACAGGGGCCCCCTACGAGCAGTACTTC; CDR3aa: CASTRTGAPYEQYF
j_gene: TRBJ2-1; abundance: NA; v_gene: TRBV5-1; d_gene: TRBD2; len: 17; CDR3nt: TGCGCCAGCAGCTTGTTGGTAGCGGGGGGCCTCTACAATGAGCAGTTCTTC; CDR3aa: CASSLLVAGGLYNEQFF
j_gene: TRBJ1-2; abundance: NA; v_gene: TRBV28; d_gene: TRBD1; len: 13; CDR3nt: TGTGCCAGCAGCTGGACAGGGGGGGGTGGCTACACCTTC; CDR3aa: CASSWTGGGGYTF
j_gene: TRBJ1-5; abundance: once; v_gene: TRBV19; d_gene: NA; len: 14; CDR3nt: TGTGCCAGTAGTAGCCCAGGGTCCAATCAGCCCCAGCATTTT; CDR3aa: CASSSPGSNQPQHF
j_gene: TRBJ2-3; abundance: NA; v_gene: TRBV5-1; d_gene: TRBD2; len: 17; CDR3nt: TGCGCCAGCAGCTTGGTTTTAGCGGGAGGTGGTACCCATACGCAGTATTTT; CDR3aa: CASSLVLAGGGTHTQYF
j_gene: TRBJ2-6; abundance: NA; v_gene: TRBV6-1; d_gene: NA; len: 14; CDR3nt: TGTGCCAGCAGTGGGGACATTGGGGCCAACGTCCTGACTTTC; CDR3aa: CASSGDIGANVLTF